This TCR beta chain was observed in a study of shared clonotypes between healthy human individuals. The study's findings and limits: It was expected that sequencing depth would affect clonotype sharing among donors.

Positively selected for CCR7, the CD45RO-negative cells used as naive CD8 cells excluded terminally differentiated effector memory CD45RA+ cells. This CDR3 comprises 16 residues. CDR1 MGHRA and CDR2 YSYEKL come from the germline V gene. V was clipped by 4 bases and J by 1 base, with 17 bases between them. Produced via immunoSEQ multiplex PCR; TCRdb's table is partial and in-frame only. Among under 700,000 clones listed, 85% to 95% were seen once. Details on this clone: Its target is not known.

This rearrangement joins TRBV4-1 to TRBJ2-7; D is tentatively TRBD1 or TRBD2 (6 bases each). This TCR was recovered from a woman aged 25 to 39 in good health. Sequences were obtained from naive CD8+ T cells sorted from blood. The DNA of the CDR3 is TGCGCCAGCAGCCCAAGGGGTGGGGGGCTATCCTACGAGCAGTACTTC. Translation: CASSPRGGGLSYEQYF.